These 28 T cell receptor beta chains share one sample of origin, sequenced in a study of blood T cell repertoires in COVID-19. Clones were read by immunoSEQ multiplex PCR, and TCRdb kept only the in-frame ones, dropping some. The table lists about 250,000 clones, about 82% of them singletons. The sequenced sample consisted of peripheral blood. The source of these receptors is an elderly woman with COVID-19, enrolled during active disease.

The CDR3 DNA sequence: TGTGCCAGCTCACCTACAGGGGGGGAAGAGCAGTACGTC. Translated, it gives CASSPTGGEEQYV. The V call is TRBV18, the J call TRBJ2-7; a weak D match, TRBD1 (8 bases). The germline V gene encodes CDR1 KGHSH and CDR2 LQKENI. CDR3 length: 13 amino acids. V was shortened by 3 bases and J by 7 bases, with 13 bases between the two germline ends.

The chain uses TRBV7-6 and TRBJ1-1; no definite D call. This CDR3 is built from 17 residues. Germline assignment: CDR1 SGHVS and CDR2 FNYEAQ. V lost 1 base and J 2 bases, leaving 17 bases between the germline ends. CDR3 DNA: TGTGCCAGCAGCTTAGAGCATGAGGCGGGCCCCAACACTGAAGCTTTCTTT. Protein: CASSLEHEAGPNTEAFF. Supplemented by reference TRBV7-6 and TRBJ1-1, the full variable domain reads GAGVSQSPRYKVTKRGQDVALRCDPISGHVSLYWYRQALGQGPEFLTYFNYEAQQDKSGLPNDRFSAERPEGSISTLTIQRTEQRDSAMYRCASSLEHEAGPNTEAFFGQGTRLTVV.

The chain uses TRBV15 and TRBJ1-1; D gene unclear. The CDR3 is 13 amino acids. Trimming shortened V by 3 bases and J by 0 bases, and 5 bases separated the two germline ends. Germline lookup yields CDR1 LNHNV and CDR2 YYDKDF (reference sequence). DNA for the CDR3: TGTGCCACCAGCAGTTTTATGAACACTGAAGCTTTCTTT. Translation gives CATSSFMNTEAFF.

V and J are TRBV7-9 and TRBJ2-6; TRBD1 is a possible D gene (6 bases). V shed 4 bases and J shed 2 bases, with 9 bases lying between them. The CDR3 contains 15 residues. Germline lookup yields CDR1 SEHNR and CDR2 FQNEAQ (reference sequence). CDR3 sequence reads: CASSSPGAGANVLTF. CDR3 nucleotides: TGTGCCAGCAGCTCACCAGGGGCTGGGGCCAACGTCCTGACTTTC.

This clone was seen a single time. Other DNA sequences in the same sample also yield this CDR3. This sequence joins TRBV28 and TRBJ2-7; D is unclear. The CDR3 runs to 12 residues. The germline gives CDR1 MDHEN, CDR2 SYDVKM. V was trimmed by 4 bases and J by 1 base, leaving 5 bases between them. As DNA, the CDR3 is TGTGCCAGCAGTTCGAGTTCCTACGAGCAGTACTTC. This encodes CASSSSSYEQYF.

V gene TRBV5-1 combines with J gene TRBJ1-1, with D uncertain. V shed 0 bases and J shed 1 base, with 10 bases lying between them. The CDR3 extends over 15 amino acids. Germline V CDR1 and CDR2: SGHRS, YFSETQ. CDR3 sequence reads: CASSLDGGQNTEAFF. The DNA of the CDR3 is TGCGCCAGCAGCTTGGACGGAGGTCAGAACACTGAAGCTTTCTTT.

The J gene is TRBJ1-3, the V gene TRBV5-4, with D perhaps matching TRBD1 (6 bases). CDR1 is SGHNT and CDR2 is YYREEE in the germline V gene (reference sequence). This CDR3 has 16 amino acids. V lost 0 bases to trimming and J lost 3 bases, with 13 bases between them. CDR3 nucleotides: TGTGCCAGCAGCTTGGTTGCAGGGGACGGTGGAAACACCATATATTTT. Its protein product is CASSLVAGDGGNTIYF.

This clone was found once. CDR3 protein: CASSNFPRQGQHF. Written as DNA, the CDR3 is TGTGCCAGTAGTAATTTCCCGAGACAGGGCCAGCATTTT. The chain has TRBV19 and TRBJ1-5, with 7 positions matching TRBD1. In germline, CDR1 is LNHDA, CDR2 SQIVND (reference sequence). V dropped 4 bases and J dropped 12; count of bases not matched to a gene: 9. The CDR3 loop spans 13 amino acids. The whole variable domain, filled in from reference TRBV19 and TRBJ1-5, reads DGGITQSPKYLFRKEGQNVTLSCEQNLNHDAMYWYRQDPGQGLRLIYYSQIVNDFQKGDIAEGYSVSREKKESFPLTVTSAQKNPTAFYLCASSNFPRQGQHFGDGTRLSIL.

Worth noting for this clone: Other DNA sequences within the sample encode an identical CDR3. This chain connects TRBV5-1 to TRBJ2-1; TRBD1 agrees at 9 bases. The CDR3 length is 15 residues. Germline-derived CDR1 and CDR2 are SGHRS and YFSETQ. The V and J ends lost 0 bases and 4 bases, in that order; junction bases with no gene match: 2. The CDR3 DNA sequence: TGCGCCAGCAGCTTGGGACAGGGGGGATACAATGAGCAGTTCTTC. Its translation: CASSLGQGGYNEQFF. The whole variable domain, remainder taken from reference TRBV5-1 and TRBJ2-1, is KAGVTQTPRYLIKTRGQQVTLSCSPISGHRSVSWYQQTPGQGLQFLFEYFSETQRNKGNFPGRFSGRQFSNSRSEMNVSTLELGDSALYLCASSLGQGGYNEQFFGPGTRLTVL.

This clone was seen just once. V and J are TRBV11-2 and TRBJ1-6; 9 bases fit TRBD1. In germline, CDR1 is SGHAT, CDR2 FQNNGV. This CDR3 is built from 15 residues. With V trimmed by 0 bases and J by 6 bases, 0 bases remained unmatched. CDR3: CASSLEGQGNSPLHF. CDR3 nucleotide sequence: TGTGCCAGCAGCTTAGAGGGACAGGGTAATTCACCCCTCCACTTT. The variable domain in full, completed from reference TRBV11-2 and TRBJ1-6, reads EAGVAQSPRYKIIEKRQSVAFWCNPISGHATLYWYQQILGQGPKLLIQFQNNGVVDDSQLPKDRFSAERLKGVDSTLKIQPAKLEDSAVYLCASSLEGQGNSPLHFGNGTRLTVT.

This sequence joins TRBV4-1 and TRBJ1-4; a weak D match, TRBD1 (6 bases). The CDR3 is made up of 15 amino acids. CDR1 is MGHRA and CDR2 is YSYEKL in the germline V gene. Trimming removed 5 bases at V and 7 bases at J, with 17 bases between. CDR3 in amino acids: CASSSGQGIGEKLFF. The CDR3 DNA is TGCGCCAGCAGCTCCGGTCAGGGGATTGGTGAAAAACTGTTTTTT.

The chain links TRBV28 to TRBJ1-5, with TRBD1 matching 7 bases. V was clipped by 5 bases and J by 2 bases; unmatched bases: 6. There are 15 residues in the CDR3. Germline assignment: CDR1 MDHEN and CDR2 SYDVKM. The CDR3 loop reads CASSGGGDRNQPQHF. CDR3 bases: TGTGCCAGCAGTGGAGGGGGCGACCGCAATCAGCCCCAGCATTTT.

Remarks on this clone: This same CDR3 is encoded by further DNA sequences in the sample. V is TRBV28 and J is TRBJ1-2; D unclear. CDR1 and CDR2 (germline): MDHEN, SYDVKM. The CDR3 length is 12 residues. Trimming took off 6 bases at V and 0 bases at J, with 5 bases between the two ends. CDR3 in amino acids: CASRTPNYGYTF. The CDR3 DNA reads TGTGCCAGCAGGACTCCTAACTATGGCTACACCTTC.

This clone was recorded a few times. The chain couples TRBV7-6 to TRBJ1-4; 7 positions match TRBD1. Germline trimming cut 3 bases from V and 0 bases from J; bases unmatched to any gene: 1. Germline V CDR1 and CDR2: SGHVS, FNYEAQ. The CDR3 is 15 amino acids. The chain's CDR3 is CASSLGTATNEKLFF. The CDR3 DNA reads as TGTGCCAGCAGCTTGGGGACAGCAACTAATGAAAAACTGTTTTTT.

The rearrangement uses TRBV7-2 and TRBJ2-3; D perhaps matches TRBD2 (7 bases). Germline V gene lookup returns CDR1 SGHTA and CDR2 FQGNSA. Trimming removed 2 bases at V and 1 base at J, with 13 bases between. CDR3 length: 16 residues. CDR3 sequence: CASSLWGGGRTDTQYF. CDR3 nucleotide sequence: TGTGCCAGCAGCTTATGGGGCGGGGGCCGCACAGATACGCAGTATTTT.

CDR3 region: CASSRLGASGSSTDTQYF. CDR3 bases: TGCGCCAGCAGCCGTCTCGGGGCTAGCGGGTCTAGCACAGATACGCAGTATTTT. The chain has TRBV5-1 and TRBJ2-3, with TRBD2 matching over 8 bases. The CDR3 has 18 residues. Trimming removed 4 bases from V and 0 bases from J; junction bases left unmatched: 13. Germline values: CDR1 SGHRS, CDR2 YFSETQ.

The chain carries TRBV9 and TRBJ2-3; possibly TRBD1 for D (6 bases). V gave up 4 bases and J gave up 4 bases, with 19 bases separating them. This CDR3 is built from 16 residues. The germline gives CDR1 SGDLS, CDR2 YYNGEE. DNA of the CDR3: TGTGCCAGCAGCAACAAACAGGGTGGGGGAGCAGATACGCAGTATTTT. This translates into CASSNKQGGGADTQYF. The whole variable domain, remainder taken from reference TRBV9 and TRBJ2-3, is DSGVTQTPKHLITATGQRVTLRCSPRSGDLSVYWYQQSLDQGLQFLIQYYNGEERAKGNILERFSAQQFPDLHSELNLSSLELGDSALYFCASSNKQGGGADTQYFGPGTRLTVL.

The gene calls are TRBV28 and TRBJ1-1; D is perhaps TRBD1 (6 bases). The CDR3 is 12 residues long. V was shortened by 7 bases and J by 5 bases, with 11 bases between the two germline ends. Germline V gene sequence: CDR1 MDHEN, CDR2 SYDVKM. This chain's CDR3 is CASKGQRTEAFF. CDR3 in DNA: TGTGCCAGCAAGGGACAACGGACTGAAGCTTTCTTT.

J is TRBJ1-5 and V is TRBV19; 8 positions match TRBD1. CDR1 and CDR2 (germline): LNHDA, SQIVND (reference sequence). This CDR3 is 14 amino acids long. V gave up 6 bases and J gave up 6 bases; unmatched junction bases: 7. CDR3 loop: CASRKRTGGQPQHF. The CDR3 coding sequence is TGTGCCAGTAGAAAGCGAACAGGGGGTCAGCCCCAGCATTTT.

The V call is TRBV28, the J call TRBJ1-2; 9 bases fit TRBD1. The CDR3 length is 14 residues. The V and J ends lost 2 bases and 13 bases, in that order; junction bases with no gene match: 11. Germline V gene lookup returns CDR1 MDHEN and CDR2 SYDVKM. The CDR3, as DNA: TGTGCCAGCAGTTTAACCGGGACAGGGAAGGGTGGCACCTTC. Residues: CASSLTGTGKGGTF.

To note about this clone: The junction departs from the called germline gene at one end, perhaps through a read error. J is TRBJ1-4 and V is TRBV7-2; no clear D. From germline, CDR1 is SGHTA and CDR2 FQGNSA. The CDR3 extends over 13 amino acids. The CDR3 DNA sequence: TGCTACTCCCGTCATGCAACTAATGAAAAACTGTTTTTT. This sequence encodes CYSRHATNEKLFF.

The chain uses TRBV2 and TRBJ2-7, with D possibly TRBD2 on 6 matching bases. The V gene's germline CDR1 is SNHLY and CDR2 FYNNEI. Trimming shortened V by 3 bases and J by 2 bases, and 11 bases separated the two germline ends. The CDR3 spans 14 residues. The CDR3 DNA follows: TGTGCCAGCAGTGAGGGGGGAGCGACCTACGAGCAGTACTTC. Protein product: CASSEGGATYEQYF.

The chain has TRBV19 and TRBJ1-1, with D maybe TRBD1 (6 bases). The V and J ends lost 6 bases and 1 base respectively, with 9 bases between them. Germline V gene lookup returns CDR1 LNHDA and CDR2 SQIVND (reference sequence). CDR3 length: 13 amino acids. The CDR3 coding sequence is TGTGCCAGTAGCTTGACAGGGAACACTGAAGCTTTCTTT. As protein: CASSLTGNTEAFF.

This chain links TRBV19 with TRBJ1-1; TRBD1 matches 7 bases. After removal of 3 bases from V and 5 bases from J, the junction contained 9 bases not matched to a gene. The CDR3 totals 15 residues. CDR1 LNHDA and CDR2 SQIVND come from the germline V gene (reference sequence). The CDR3 loop is CASSIVKGASTEAFF. CDR3 DNA sequence: TGTGCCAGTAGTATTGTTAAGGGGGCAAGTACTGAAGCTTTCTTT.

V and J are TRBV7-9 and TRBJ1-6; 7 bases match TRBD1. CDR3 size: 14 residues. Germline V gives CDR1 SEHNR, CDR2 FQNEAQ (reference sequence). After removal of 6 bases from V and 7 bases from J, the junction contained 6 bases not matched to a gene. The CDR3 coding sequence is TGTGCCAGCAGACAGGGGAACGCGAATTCACCCCTCCACTTT. This translates into CASRQGNANSPLHF.

The chain recombines TRBV5-1 with TRBJ2-5; TRBD2 aligns across 8 bases. Germline V gene data show CDR1 as SGHRS and CDR2 as YFSETQ. This CDR3 comprises 15 residues. J was trimmed by 1 base and V by 5 bases; bases with no gene match: 7. CDR3 coding DNA: TGCGCCAGCAGTATCGGGCTAGCGGGCCAAGAGACCCAGTACTTC. This codes for CASSIGLAGQETQYF.

The chain employs TRBV28 and TRBJ1-1; TRBD1 agrees at 7 bases. Germline loops: CDR1 MDHEN, CDR2 SYDVKM. Trimming at V came to 7 bases and at J to 4 bases, leaving 9 bases not matched to a gene. The CDR3 runs 14 residues. CDR3 region: CASILTGTSTEAFF. For the CDR3, the DNA is TGTGCCAGCATCCTGACAGGGACGAGCACTGAAGCTTTCTTT.

This clone was found once. This chain joins TRBV2 and TRBJ1-5; TRBD1 is a possible D gene (6 bases). The length of the CDR3 is 15 residues. Germline V CDR1 and CDR2: SNHLY, FYNNEI. The V end was cut by 2 bases, the J end by 4 bases, with 12 bases between. The CDR3 sequence is CASSEMDSGNQPQHF. DNA for the CDR3: TGTGCCAGCAGTGAAATGGACAGTGGGAATCAGCCCCAGCATTTT.